This entry lists 14 T cell receptor beta chains sequenced from one sample in a study of T cell changes during pregnancy in multiple sclerosis. Libraries were prepared by immunoSEQ multiplex PCR; TCRdb keeps only in-frame clonotypes and omits some of them. The sample comprises some 100,000 clones, over 85% of which are singletons, and around 1.2% rests with the top ten. Material: peripheral blood, obtained in the second trimester of pregnancy. Receptors were obtained from a female donor with multiple sclerosis, enrolled in a pregnancy study.

The J gene is TRBJ1-1, the V gene TRBV18; 7 bases match TRBD1. Germline lookup yields CDR1 KGHSH and CDR2 LQKENI. The CDR3 has 16 residues. The ends lost 6 bases at V and 2 bases at J; junction bases unmatched: 12. The CDR3 here is CASSLRQGHTNTEAFF. The CDR3 nucleotides are TGTGCCAGCTCCCTCCGACAGGGCCATACAAACACTGAAGCTTTCTTT.

The chain couples TRBV5-5 to TRBJ1-3, with D unresolved. This CDR3 contains 15 residues. Germline CDR1 reads SGHKS; CDR2 reads YYEKEE (reference sequence). The V gene lost 4 bases and the J gene lost 4 bases, with 15 bases spanning the gap. The CDR3 here is CASSTYYHSGNTIYF. The CDR3 DNA sequence: TGTGCCAGCAGCACCTATTATCACTCAGGAAACACCATATATTTT.

The chain employs TRBV30 and TRBJ1-4; the D gene is possibly TRBD1 (5 bases). CDR1 is GTSNPN and CDR2 is SVGIG in the germline V gene (reference sequence). The CDR3 totals 15 residues. Trimming stripped 2 bases from V and 5 bases from J, with 15 bases between. This CDR3 is CAWSTGTAPNEKLFF. CDR3 nucleotides: TGTGCCTGGAGTACCGGGACTGCGCCAAATGAAAAACTGTTTTTT.

The V and J genes are TRBV5-6 and TRBJ2-7; 9 bases map to TRBD1. The germline V gene has CDR1 SGHDT and CDR2 YYEEEE. V was pared by 0 bases and J by 3 bases, with 1 base of the junction left unmatched. The CDR3 is 14 amino acids. The CDR3 here is CASSLGTGVYEQYF. The CDR3 region has the DNA TGTGCCAGCAGCTTGGGGACAGGGGTCTACGAGCAGTACTTC. Complete variable domain (other parts from reference TRBV5-6 and TRBJ2-7): DAGVTQSPTHLIKTRGQQVTLRCSPKSGHDTVSWYQQALGQGPQFIFQYYEEEERQRGNFPDRFSGHQFPNYSSELNVNALLLGDSALYLCASSLGTGVYEQYFGPGTRLTVT.

The rearrangement uses TRBV18 and TRBJ1-4, with D possibly matching TRBD1 (6 bases). Trimming cost V 4 bases and J 1 base, with 13 bases left between them. CDR1 KGHSH and CDR2 LQKENI come from the germline V gene. This CDR3 region has 16 residues. The CDR3, as DNA: TGTGCCAGCTCACAGGCCCCACAGGGAACTAATGAAAAACTGTTTTTT. Translation: CASSQAPQGTNEKLFF.

Only a few counts were recorded for this clone. The rearrangement uses TRBV20-1 and TRBJ1-1; D unresolved. V lost 6 bases, J lost 4 bases, and 6 bases lay in between. Germline assignment: CDR1 DFQATT and CDR2 SNEGSKA (reference sequence). The CDR3 contains 10 residues. CDR3 in amino acids: CSATGTEAFF. CDR3 nucleotide sequence: TGCAGTGCCACGGGCACTGAAGCTTTCTTT.

Turning to this clone: A junction boundary mismatches the germline segment, possibly from a read error. The chain is built from TRBV11-2 and TRBJ1-1, with D possibly being TRBD1 (6 bases). This CDR3 is built from 15 residues. Per the germline V gene, CDR1 is SGHAT and CDR2 is FQNNGV. CDR3 DNA sequence: TGTGCCAGCAGCTCCTATAGGGGGGGGAACCCTGAAGCTTTCTTT. Amino acids: CASSSYRGGNPEAFF.

The chain links TRBV5-5 to TRBJ2-7; 7 nucleotides align to TRBD2. The germline V gene has CDR1 SGHKS and CDR2 YYEKEE (reference sequence). This CDR3 region has 14 residues. The trim removed 0 bases at V and 2 bases at J, leaving 2 bases unmatched. Written as DNA, the CDR3 is TGTGCCAGCAGCTTGGGTGCGGGAGCCTACGAGCAGTACTTC. Translating it yields CASSLGAGAYEQYF.

This clone appeared a few times. This chain links TRBV19 with TRBJ1-3; D call uncertain. The CDR3 contains 15 residues. Germline V gene sequence: CDR1 LNHDA, CDR2 SQIVND (reference sequence). V was clipped by 3 bases and J by 0 bases, with 9 bases between them. The CDR3 sequence is CASSISALSGNTIYF. The DNA of the CDR3 is TGTGCCAGTAGTATCTCAGCGCTCTCTGGAAACACCATATATTTT.

The chain combines TRBV30 with TRBJ1-3; tentative D call: TRBD1 (5 bases). This CDR3 has 13 residues. V was shortened by 2 bases and J by 8 bases, with 13 bases between the two germline ends. Per the germline V gene, CDR1 is GTSNPN and CDR2 is SVGIG (reference sequence). The CDR3 nucleotides are TGTGCCTGGAGTACGGGACTTCAGGACACCATATATTTT. Translating gives CAWSTGLQDTIYF.

The J gene is TRBJ1-2, the V gene TRBV19; 7 bases map to TRBD1. Germline CDR1 reads LNHDA; CDR2 reads SQIVND (reference sequence). V lost 5 bases, J lost 7 bases, and 7 bases stayed unmatched. The CDR3 is made up of 13 amino acids. The CDR3 here is CASSSDRAGGYTF. The CDR3 coding sequence is TGTGCCAGTAGTTCTGACAGGGCAGGTGGCTACACCTTC.

V is TRBV18 and J is TRBJ1-4, with D uncertain. The germline V and J ends were trimmed by 0 bases and 6 bases, with 8 bases remaining between them. Germline V CDR1 and CDR2: KGHSH, LQKENI. The length of the CDR3 is 14 residues. The CDR3 loop reads CASSPPEAHEKLFF. The CDR3 bases are TGTGCCAGCTCACCACCCGAGGCTCATGAAAAACTGTTTTTT.

The chain has TRBV7-3 and TRBJ2-5; TRBD2 matches at 8 bases. Unmatched junction bases numbered 1, after V lost 6 bases and J lost 1 base. This CDR3 comprises 13 residues. Germline lookup yields CDR1 SGHTA and CDR2 FQGTGA. The CDR3 DNA follows: TGTGCCAGCAGTACTAGCGGCCAAGAGACCCAGTACTTC. It specifies CASSTSGQETQYF.

This chain uses TRBV5-1 with TRBJ2-5; possible D gene TRBD1, 5 bases. V lost 0 bases and J lost 4, with 13 bases in between. Germline V gene data show CDR1 as SGHRS and CDR2 as YFSETQ. This CDR3 contains 15 residues. CDR3 coding DNA: TGCGCCAGCAGCTTGGGCTTAGGACAAGGAGAGACCCAGTACTTC. Amino acid sequence: CASSLGLGQGETQYF.